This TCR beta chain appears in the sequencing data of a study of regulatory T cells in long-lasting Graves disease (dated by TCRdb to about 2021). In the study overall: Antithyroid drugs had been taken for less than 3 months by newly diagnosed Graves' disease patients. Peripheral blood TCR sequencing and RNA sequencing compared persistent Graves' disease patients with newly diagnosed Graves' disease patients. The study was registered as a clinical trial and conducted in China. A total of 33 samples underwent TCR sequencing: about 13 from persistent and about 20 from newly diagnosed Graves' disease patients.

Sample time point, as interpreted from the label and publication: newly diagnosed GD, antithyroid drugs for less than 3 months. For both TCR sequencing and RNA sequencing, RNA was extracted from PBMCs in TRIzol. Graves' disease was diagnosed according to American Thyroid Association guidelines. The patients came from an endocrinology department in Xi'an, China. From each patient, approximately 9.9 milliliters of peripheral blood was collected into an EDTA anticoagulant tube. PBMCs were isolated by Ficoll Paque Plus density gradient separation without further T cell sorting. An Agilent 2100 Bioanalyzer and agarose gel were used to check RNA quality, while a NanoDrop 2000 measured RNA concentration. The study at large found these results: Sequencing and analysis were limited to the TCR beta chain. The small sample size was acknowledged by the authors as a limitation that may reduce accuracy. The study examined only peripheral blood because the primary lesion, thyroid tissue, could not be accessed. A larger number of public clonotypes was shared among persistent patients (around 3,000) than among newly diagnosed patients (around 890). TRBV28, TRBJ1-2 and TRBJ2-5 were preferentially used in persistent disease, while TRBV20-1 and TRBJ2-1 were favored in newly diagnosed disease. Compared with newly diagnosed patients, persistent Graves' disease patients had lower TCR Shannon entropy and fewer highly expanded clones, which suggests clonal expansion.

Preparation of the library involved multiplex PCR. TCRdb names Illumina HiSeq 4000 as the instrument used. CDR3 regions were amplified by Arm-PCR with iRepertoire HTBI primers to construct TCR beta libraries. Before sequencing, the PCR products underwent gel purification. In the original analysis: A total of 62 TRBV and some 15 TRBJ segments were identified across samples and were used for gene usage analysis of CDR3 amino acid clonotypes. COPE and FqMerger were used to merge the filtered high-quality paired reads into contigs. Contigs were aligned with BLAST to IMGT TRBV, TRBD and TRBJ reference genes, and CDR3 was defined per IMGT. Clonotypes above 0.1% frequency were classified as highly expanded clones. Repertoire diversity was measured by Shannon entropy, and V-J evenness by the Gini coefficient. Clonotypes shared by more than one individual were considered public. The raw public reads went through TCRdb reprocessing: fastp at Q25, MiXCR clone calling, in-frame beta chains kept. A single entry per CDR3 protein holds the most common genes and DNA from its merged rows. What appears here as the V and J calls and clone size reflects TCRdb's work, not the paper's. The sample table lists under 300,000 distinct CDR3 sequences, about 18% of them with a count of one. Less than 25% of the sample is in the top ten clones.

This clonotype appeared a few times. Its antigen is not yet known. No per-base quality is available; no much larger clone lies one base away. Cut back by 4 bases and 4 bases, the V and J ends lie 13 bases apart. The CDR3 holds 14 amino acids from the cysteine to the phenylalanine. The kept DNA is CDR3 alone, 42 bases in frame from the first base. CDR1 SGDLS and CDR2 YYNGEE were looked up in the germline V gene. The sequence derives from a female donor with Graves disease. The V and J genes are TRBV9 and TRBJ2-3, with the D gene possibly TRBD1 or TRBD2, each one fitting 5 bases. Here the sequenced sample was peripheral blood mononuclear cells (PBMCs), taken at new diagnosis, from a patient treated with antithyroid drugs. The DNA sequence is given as TGTGCCAGCAGCCCCCCCGGGGCCTCAGATACGCAGTATTTT. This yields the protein CASSPPGASDTQYF.